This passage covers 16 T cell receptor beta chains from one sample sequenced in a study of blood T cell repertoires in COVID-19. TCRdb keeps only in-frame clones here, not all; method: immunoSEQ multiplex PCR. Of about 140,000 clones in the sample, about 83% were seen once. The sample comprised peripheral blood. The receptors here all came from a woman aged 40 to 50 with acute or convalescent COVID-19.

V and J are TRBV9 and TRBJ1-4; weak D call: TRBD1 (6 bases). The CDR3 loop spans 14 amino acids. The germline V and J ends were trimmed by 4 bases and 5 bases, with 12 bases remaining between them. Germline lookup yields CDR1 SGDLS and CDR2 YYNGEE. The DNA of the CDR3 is TGTGCCAGCAGCCGAACAGGGTTCAATGAAAAACTGTTTTTT. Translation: CASSRTGFNEKLFF.

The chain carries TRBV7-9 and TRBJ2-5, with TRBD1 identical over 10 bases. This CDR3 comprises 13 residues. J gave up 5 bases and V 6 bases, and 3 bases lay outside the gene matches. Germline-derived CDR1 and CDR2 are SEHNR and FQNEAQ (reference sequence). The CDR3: CASSDRGQETQYF. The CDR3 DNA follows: TGTGCCAGCAGTGACAGGGGGCAGGAGACCCAGTACTTC.

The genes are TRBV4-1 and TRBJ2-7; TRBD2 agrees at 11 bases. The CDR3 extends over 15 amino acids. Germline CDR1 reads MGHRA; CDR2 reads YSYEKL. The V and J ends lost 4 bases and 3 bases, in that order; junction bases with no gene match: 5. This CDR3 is CASSLTSGSLYEQYF. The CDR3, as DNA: TGCGCCAGCAGCCTAACTAGCGGGAGTCTCTACGAGCAGTACTTC.

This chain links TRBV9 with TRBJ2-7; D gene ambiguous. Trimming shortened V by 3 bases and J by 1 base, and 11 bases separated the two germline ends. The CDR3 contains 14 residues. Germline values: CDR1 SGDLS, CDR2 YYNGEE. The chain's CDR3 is CASSASSVSYEQYF. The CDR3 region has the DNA TGTGCCAGCAGCGCTAGTTCAGTTTCCTACGAGCAGTACTTC.

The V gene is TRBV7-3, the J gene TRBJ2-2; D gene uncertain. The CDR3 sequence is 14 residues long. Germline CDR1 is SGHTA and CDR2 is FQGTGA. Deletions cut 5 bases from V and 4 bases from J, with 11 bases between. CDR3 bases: TGTGCCAGCAGCGCCCAGTTAGCCACCGGGGAGCTGTTTTTT. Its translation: CASSAQLATGELFF. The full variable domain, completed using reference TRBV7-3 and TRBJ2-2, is GAGVSQTPSNKVTEKGKYVELRCDPISGHTALYWYRQSLGQGPEFLIYFQGTGAADDSGLPNDRFFAVRPEGSVSTLKIQRTERGDSAVYLCASSAQLATGELFFGEGSRLTVL.

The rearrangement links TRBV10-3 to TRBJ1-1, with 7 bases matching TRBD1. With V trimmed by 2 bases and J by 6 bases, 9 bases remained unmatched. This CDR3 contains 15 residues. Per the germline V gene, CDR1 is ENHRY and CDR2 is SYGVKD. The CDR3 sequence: CAISEVPGGKPEAFF. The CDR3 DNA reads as TGTGCCATCAGTGAGGTCCCAGGGGGGAAGCCTGAAGCTTTCTTT.

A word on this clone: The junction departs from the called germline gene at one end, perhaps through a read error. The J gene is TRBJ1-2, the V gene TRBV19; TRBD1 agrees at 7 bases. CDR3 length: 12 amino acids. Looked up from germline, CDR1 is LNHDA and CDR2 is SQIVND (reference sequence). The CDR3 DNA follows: TGTGCCAGTAGTATGAGGACAGGAAAGCTCCTCTTC. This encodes CASSMRTGKLLF.

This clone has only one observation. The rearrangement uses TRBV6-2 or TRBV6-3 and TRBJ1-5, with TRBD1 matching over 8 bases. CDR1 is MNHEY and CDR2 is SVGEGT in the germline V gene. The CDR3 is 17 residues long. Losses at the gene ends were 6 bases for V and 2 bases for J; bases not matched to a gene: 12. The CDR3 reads CASSTGAGGLGNQPQHF. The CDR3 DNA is TGTGCCAGCAGCACCGGGGCAGGGGGCCTGGGCAATCAGCCCCAGCATTTT.

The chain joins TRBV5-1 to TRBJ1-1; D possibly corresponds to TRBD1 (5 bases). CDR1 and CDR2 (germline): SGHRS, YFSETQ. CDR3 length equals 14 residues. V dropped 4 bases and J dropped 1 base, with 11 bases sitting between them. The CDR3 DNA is TGCGCCAGCAGCCCTGGCCAGGGGAACACTGAAGCTTTCTTT. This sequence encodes CASSPGQGNTEAFF.

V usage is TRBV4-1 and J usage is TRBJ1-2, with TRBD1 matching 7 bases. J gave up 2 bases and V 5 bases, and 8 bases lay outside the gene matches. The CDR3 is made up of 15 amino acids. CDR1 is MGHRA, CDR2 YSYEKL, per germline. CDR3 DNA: TGCGCCAGCAGCTTTAACAGGGGTTGGAACTATGGCTACACCTTC. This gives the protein CASSFNRGWNYGYTF.

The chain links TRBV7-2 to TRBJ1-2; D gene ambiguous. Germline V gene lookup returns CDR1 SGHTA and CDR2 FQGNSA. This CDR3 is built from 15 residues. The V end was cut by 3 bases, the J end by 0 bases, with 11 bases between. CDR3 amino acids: CASSFSGNTNYGYTF. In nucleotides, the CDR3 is TGTGCCAGCAGCTTCTCGGGGAACACTAACTATGGCTACACCTTC.

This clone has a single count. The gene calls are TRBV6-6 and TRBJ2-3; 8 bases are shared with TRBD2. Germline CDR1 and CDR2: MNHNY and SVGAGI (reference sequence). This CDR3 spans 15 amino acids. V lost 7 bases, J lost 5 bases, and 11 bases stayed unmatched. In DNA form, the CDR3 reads TGTGCCAGCACACGGGGGGCGGGGGGAGTAGATACGCAGTATTTT. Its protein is CASTRGAGGVDTQYF.

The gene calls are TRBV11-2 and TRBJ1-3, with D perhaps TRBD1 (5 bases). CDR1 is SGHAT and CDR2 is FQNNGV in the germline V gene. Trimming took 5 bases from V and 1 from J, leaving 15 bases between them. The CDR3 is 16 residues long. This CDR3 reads CASSGQSRVSGNTIYF. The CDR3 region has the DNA TGTGCCAGCAGCGGTCAAAGCAGGGTATCTGGAAACACCATATATTTT.

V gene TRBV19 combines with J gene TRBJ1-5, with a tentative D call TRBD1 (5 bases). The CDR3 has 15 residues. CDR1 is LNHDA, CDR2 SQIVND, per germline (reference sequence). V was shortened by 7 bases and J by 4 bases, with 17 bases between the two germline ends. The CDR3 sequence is CASKPPGGENQPQHF. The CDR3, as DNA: TGTGCCAGTAAACCACCTGGGGGGGAAAATCAGCCCCAGCATTTT.

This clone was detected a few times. CDR3 DNA sequence: TGCGCCAGCAGCCCCACGGCGGAAGGGAGGGCCTACAATGAGCAGTTCTTC. Translation: CASSPTAEGRAYNEQFF. The genes are TRBV4-3 and TRBJ2-1, with 7 bases that match TRBD2. This CDR3 contains 17 residues. After removal of 4 bases from V and 2 bases from J, the junction contained 11 bases not matched to a gene. Germline assignment: CDR1 LGHNA and CDR2 YSLEER.

The CDR3 is CAWSVGGDQPQHF. The CDR3 DNA reads TGTGCCTGGAGTGTGGGGGGAGACCAGCCCCAGCATTTT. V gene TRBV30 combines with J gene TRBJ1-5, with D maybe TRBD1 (5 bases). Per germline, CDR1 GTSNPN and CDR2 SVGIG (reference sequence). The length of the CDR3 is 13 residues. Trimming left V 0 bases short and J 7 bases short, with 10 bases between.